This is a list of T cell receptor beta chains from one sample in a study of blood T cell repertoires in COVID-19. Assay used: immunoSEQ multiplex PCR; TCRdb lists only in-frame clones, some missing. The table records roughly 91,000 clones, 65% to 80% of them present only once. Input material: peripheral blood. These TCRs come from a man aged 70-80 years with acute or convalescent COVID-19. Both conserved end residues are part of each CDR3. A D gene is named only where the DNA matches it firmly. Clone size is shown for a subset of rows, as once, few, many or a class of expanded clone.

j_gene: TRBJ2-7; v_gene: TRBV5-1; d_gene: .; abundance: .; CDR3nt: TGCGCCAGCAGCTTCGAAACAGCCCCCTACGAGCAGTACTTC; CDR3aa: CASSFETAPYEQYF
j_gene: TRBJ1-4; v_gene: TRBV6-5; d_gene: .; abundance: .; CDR3nt: TGTGCCAGCAGTTACTCGGGACAAACTAATGAAAAACTGTTTTTT; CDR3aa: CASSYSGQTNEKLFF
j_gene: TRBJ2-2; v_gene: TRBV18; d_gene: .; abundance: .; CDR3nt: TGTGCCAGCTCAAGACCGGGACAAGCGAACACCGGGGAGCTGTTTTTT; CDR3aa: CASSRPGQANTGELFF
j_gene: TRBJ2-3; v_gene: TRBV11-2; d_gene: TRBD2; abundance: .; CDR3nt: TGTGCCAGCAGCGACCCTAGCGGGGGTGGAGATACGCAGTATTTT; CDR3aa: CASSDPSGGGDTQYF
j_gene: TRBJ1-2; v_gene: TRBV4-2; d_gene: .; abundance: .; CDR3nt: TGTGCCAGCAGCCCGGAGGTTAGGATGGGGGGCTACACCTTC; CDR3aa: CASSPEVRMGGYTF
j_gene: TRBJ1-1; v_gene: TRBV11-2; d_gene: .; abundance: .; CDR3nt: TGTGCCAGCAGCTTAGGGGGGGTTGGCACTGAAGCTTTCTTT; CDR3aa: CASSLGGVGTEAFF
j_gene: TRBJ1-6; v_gene: TRBV20-1; d_gene: .; abundance: .; CDR3nt: TGCAGTGCTAGTAAGGGGTCGCCCTATAATTCACCCCTCCACTTT; CDR3aa: CSASKGSPYNSPLHF
j_gene: TRBJ1-2; v_gene: TRBV7-8; d_gene: TRBD1; abundance: .; CDR3nt: TGTGCCAGCAGCTGGGACAGGGCTAACTATGGCTACACCTTC; CDR3aa: CASSWDRANYGYTF
j_gene: TRBJ2-1; v_gene: TRBV9; d_gene: TRBD2; abundance: .; CDR3nt: TGTGCCAGCAGCGTAGACGGCGGGGGGGCTGAAATGAATGAGCAGTTCTTC; CDR3aa: CASSVDGGGAEMNEQFF
j_gene: TRBJ2-2; v_gene: TRBV6-6; d_gene: TRBD2; abundance: .; CDR3nt: TGTGCCAGCAGACCGGGGGGGACCGACACCGGGGAGCTGTTTTTT; CDR3aa: CASRPGGTDTGELFF
j_gene: TRBJ1-3; v_gene: TRBV2; d_gene: .; abundance: .; CDR3nt: TGTGCCAGCAGAAACAGGGCCTCTGGAAACACCATATATTTT; CDR3aa: CASRNRASGNTIYF
j_gene: TRBJ2-1; v_gene: TRBV11-2; d_gene: TRBD1; abundance: .; CDR3nt: TGTGCCAGCAGCTTAGGACAGGGGAGCAATGAGCAGTTCTTC; CDR3aa: CASSLGQGSNEQFF
j_gene: TRBJ1-2; v_gene: TRBV15; d_gene: .; abundance: .; CDR3nt: TGTGCCACCAGCAGACCGTATGGCTACACCTTC; CDR3aa: CATSRPYGYTF
j_gene: TRBJ1-6; v_gene: TRBV7-2; d_gene: .; abundance: .; CDR3nt: TGTGCCAGCAGCTTGGGACACTCCTATAATTCACCCCTCCACTTT; CDR3aa: CASSLGHSYNSPLHF
j_gene: TRBJ2-2; v_gene: TRBV4-1; d_gene: TRBD2; abundance: .; CDR3nt: TGCGCCAGCAGCCAAGAAGGGGGACTAGCTACCGGGGAGCTGTTTTTT; CDR3aa: CASSQEGGLATGELFF
j_gene: TRBJ2-5; v_gene: TRBV7-7; d_gene: .; abundance: .; CDR3nt: TGTGCCAGCAGCTCCCCTACCCAAGAGACCCAGTACTTC; CDR3aa: CASSSPTQETQYF
j_gene: TRBJ2-1; v_gene: TRBV5-1; d_gene: TRBD1; abundance: .; CDR3nt: TGCGCCAGCAGCCCACCGGGACAGAGTTCCTACAATGAGCAGTTCTTC; CDR3aa: CASSPPGQSSYNEQFF
j_gene: TRBJ1-1; v_gene: TRBV5-8; d_gene: .; abundance: .; CDR3nt: TGTGCCAGCAACAGGGTCGCTGAAGCTTTCTTT; CDR3aa: CASNRVAEAFF
j_gene: TRBJ2-2; v_gene: TRBV27; d_gene: TRBD1; abundance: few; CDR3nt: TGTGCCAGCAGAGGAGGGACAGGGACGGGCGGGGAGCTGTTTTTT; CDR3aa: CASRGGTGTGGELFF
j_gene: TRBJ1-1; v_gene: TRBV24-1; d_gene: TRBD1; abundance: .; CDR3nt: TGTGCCACCAGTGCCACGGGACAGGAAGCTTTCTTT; CDR3aa: CATSATGQEAFF
j_gene: TRBJ1-2; v_gene: TRBV5-4; d_gene: TRBD1; abundance: .; CDR3nt: TGTGCCAGCAGCTCGTACCGGGACAGTAACTATGGCTACACCTTC; CDR3aa: CASSSYRDSNYGYTF
j_gene: TRBJ2-1; v_gene: TRBV5-1; d_gene: .; abundance: .; CDR3nt: TGCGCCAGCAGCAGCGACGTAGGGAGCAGGACTGAGCAGTTCTTC; CDR3aa: CASSSDVGSRTEQFF
j_gene: TRBJ1-1; v_gene: TRBV18; d_gene: TRBD1; abundance: once; CDR3nt: TGTGCCAGCTCAGGGGACAGGGGTGAGGCTTTCTTT; CDR3aa: CASSGDRGEAFF
j_gene: TRBJ2-2; v_gene: TRBV5-6; d_gene: .; abundance: .; CDR3nt: TGTGCCAGCAGCTTGTGGGGCGCCCCGGTATCGGGGGAGCTGTTTTTT; CDR3aa: CASSLWGAPVSGELFF
j_gene: TRBJ2-7; v_gene: TRBV5-1; d_gene: .; abundance: .; CDR3nt: TGCGCCAGCAGCCTGGGGTCGGGCTACGAGCAGTACTTC; CDR3aa: CASSLGSGYEQYF
j_gene: TRBJ2-4; v_gene: TRBV11-2; d_gene: .; abundance: .; CDR3nt: TGTGCCAGCAGCTCATGGAGACAGGTCATAGCCAAAAACATTCAGTACTTC; CDR3aa: CASSSWRQVIAKNIQYF
j_gene: TRBJ2-3; v_gene: TRBV9; d_gene: TRBD2; abundance: few; CDR3nt: TGTGCCAGCAGCGTAGGACTAGCGGGGGTGGATACGCAGTATTTT; CDR3aa: CASSVGLAGVDTQYF
j_gene: TRBJ1-1; v_gene: TRBV10-3; d_gene: .; abundance: .; CDR3nt: TGTGCCATCAGTGAGTCGGTGGGGCGCAGGACTGAAGCTTTCTTT; CDR3aa: CAISESVGRRTEAFF
j_gene: TRBJ2-5; v_gene: TRBV27; d_gene: TRBD2; abundance: .; CDR3nt: TGTGCCATTCAAAGCGGGGGCATCCAAGAGACCCAGTACTTC; CDR3aa: CAIQSGGIQETQYF